One and the same sample provided the 15 T cell receptor beta chains below, sequenced in a study of blood T cell repertoires in COVID-19. Data came from immunoSEQ multiplex PCR; TCRdb stores just in-frame clones and leaves some out. The sample lists roughly 150,000 clones, around four fifths seen once, with roughly 18% in the top ten. The sequenced sample was peripheral blood. The receptors were sampled from a woman older than 75 with acute or convalescent COVID-19.

J is TRBJ2-3 and V is TRBV6-6, with 10 bases aligning to TRBD2. From germline, CDR1 is MNHNY and CDR2 SVGAGI (reference sequence). This CDR3 has 15 amino acids. With 8 bases clipped from V and 2 bases from J, the junction kept 7 bases outside the gene matches. The DNA for the CDR3 is TGTGCCAGCTGGAGCGGGAGGGCCACCACAGATACGCAGTATTTT. Protein sequence: CASWSGRATTDTQYF.

The chain carries TRBV24-1 and TRBJ2-2; 8 bases are shared with TRBD2. Germline V gives CDR1 KGHDR, CDR2 SFDVKD. The ends lost 4 bases at V and 1 base at J; junction bases unmatched: 4. This CDR3 comprises 16 residues. The CDR3 region has the DNA TGTGCCACCAGTGACATGGGACTAGGGAACACCGGGGAGCTGTTTTTT. Its protein product is CATSDMGLGNTGELFF.

The chain couples TRBV29-1 to TRBJ1-2; TRBD1 matches at 8 bases. Germline CDR1 SQVTM, CDR2 ANQGSEA. The CDR3 loop spans 15 amino acids. V lost 6 bases to trimming and J lost 5 bases; unmatched junction nucleotides: 14. CDR3 loop: CSVGDQGARRYGYTF. The CDR3 nucleotides are TGCAGCGTCGGGGATCAGGGGGCTAGGCGGTATGGCTACACCTTC.

The CDR3 here is CASSEAAHGTSGRAYEQYF. The CDR3, as DNA: TGTGCCAGCAGTGAAGCAGCCCATGGGACTAGCGGGAGGGCCTACGAGCAGTACTTC. The chain couples TRBV6-1 to TRBJ2-7, with TRBD2 matching 16 bases. Unmatched junction bases numbered 7, after V lost 0 bases and J lost 2 bases. Germline values: CDR1 MNHNS, CDR2 SASEGT. The length of the CDR3 is 19 residues.

The chain uses TRBV19 and TRBJ1-2; D may be TRBD1 (6 bases). Trimming took off 6 bases at V and 2 bases at J, with 10 bases between the two ends. The germline V gene encodes CDR1 LNHDA and CDR2 SQIVND (reference sequence). This CDR3 has 13 residues. The CDR3 nucleotides are TGTGCCAGTAGACAGGGCCTGAACTATGGCTACACCTTC. It translates to CASRQGLNYGYTF.

The genes are TRBV27 and TRBJ1-5; 8 bases match TRBD1. V gave up 8 bases and J gave up 5 bases; unmatched junction bases: 5. The germline V gene has CDR1 MNHEY and CDR2 SMNVEV (reference sequence). The CDR3 contains 13 residues. DNA for the CDR3: TGTGCCAGCTCGGACAGGGTGGATCAGCCCCAGCATTTT. Its translation: CASSDRVDQPQHF.

CDR3 DNA sequence: TGTGCCAGCAGTGGGACAGGGTATCGGTATTCACCCCTCCACTTT. As protein: CASSGTGYRYSPLHF. The chain links TRBV28 to TRBJ1-6; 9 bases match TRBD1. J was trimmed by 8 bases and V by 5 bases; bases with no gene match: 7. This CDR3 has 15 residues. Germline assignment: CDR1 MDHEN and CDR2 SYDVKM.

The gene calls are TRBV10-3 and TRBJ2-1; the match to TRBD1 covers 10 bases. Germline values: CDR1 ENHRY, CDR2 SYGVKD. There are 16 residues in the CDR3. Trimming at V came to 5 bases and at J to 3 bases, leaving 7 bases not matched to a gene. The CDR3 nucleotides read TGTGCCATCAGTCCCGGGACAGGGGCGAACTACAATGAGCAGTTCTTC. Encoded protein: CAISPGTGANYNEQFF.

This rearrangement joins TRBV6-5 to TRBJ2-7, with TRBD2 matching 7 bases. Germline loops: CDR1 MNHEY, CDR2 SVGAGI. With 7 bases clipped from V and 6 bases from J, the junction kept 12 bases outside the gene matches. The CDR3 sequence is 14 residues long. The CDR3 sequence: CASKVAGGDGEQYF. The CDR3, as DNA: TGTGCCAGCAAGGTAGCGGGTGGGGATGGCGAGCAGTACTTC.

The chain employs TRBV12-3 or TRBV12-4 and TRBJ1-2; the match to TRBD1 covers 8 bases. Germline trimming cut 1 base from V and 13 bases from J; bases unmatched to any gene: 5. CDR3 length: 12 residues. Here the CDR3 DNA reads TGTGCCAGCAGTTTAGGGCAGGGGGCTCTCACCTTC. It codes for CASSLGQGALTF.

The V call is TRBV6-2 or TRBV6-3, the J call TRBJ2-1; possibly TRBD2 for D (6 bases). Germline V gene lookup returns CDR1 MNHEY and CDR2 SVGEGT. The CDR3 sequence is 17 residues long. Trimming stripped 0 bases from V and 5 bases from J, with 17 bases between. CDR3 region: CASSYSGGTNLHNEQFF. The CDR3 nucleotides read TGTGCCAGCAGTTACTCTGGCGGGACCAATTTGCACAATGAGCAGTTCTTC.

This clone was observed once. The chain couples TRBV18 to TRBJ1-6, with TRBD1 identical over 7 bases. In germline, CDR1 is KGHSH, CDR2 LQKENI. CDR3 length: 14 residues. V lost 3 bases to trimming and J lost 4 bases; unmatched junction nucleotides: 0. CDR3 region: CASSPGQYNSPLHF. CDR3 DNA: TGTGCCAGCTCACCGGGACAGTATAATTCACCCCTCCACTTT.

A few counts support this clone. The chain employs TRBV15 and TRBJ2-1, with 10 bases aligning to TRBD2. The CDR3 runs to 19 residues. The germline V gene encodes CDR1 LNHNV and CDR2 YYDKDF (reference sequence). The V segment lost 0 bases and the J segment 0 bases; nucleotides outside the gene matches: 8. CDR3 coding DNA: TGTGCCACCAGCAGAGATAGGCGCTCTAGCGGGAGCTCCTACAATGAGCAGTTCTTC. This translates into CATSRDRRSSGSSYNEQFF.

The V call is TRBV5-1, the J call TRBJ1-4, with 8 bases matching TRBD1. V dropped 4 bases and J dropped 5; count of bases not matched to a gene: 13. The CDR3 extends over 17 amino acids. Germline CDR1 reads SGHRS; CDR2 reads YFSETQ. This chain's CDR3 is CASSPYWGQASNEKLFF. CDR3 nucleotides: TGCGCCAGCAGCCCCTACTGGGGACAGGCATCAAATGAAAAACTGTTTTTT.

The chain has TRBV9 and TRBJ1-4, with 9 bases matching TRBD1. V lost 2 bases and J lost 5; bases outside the gene matches: 7. Germline V gene sequence: CDR1 SGDLS, CDR2 YYNGEE. CDR3 size: 16 residues. In DNA, the CDR3 is TGTGCCAGCAGCGTTACCCGGGACAGGGTAAATGAAAAACTGTTTTTT. It codes for CASSVTRDRVNEKLFF.